Below, 31 T cell receptor beta chains from the same sample are listed, as sequenced in a study of cytomegalovirus exposure and HLA in healthy donors. The PCR was carried out with 60 Vbeta primers and 13 Jbeta primers. Produced via immunoSEQ multiplex PCR; TCRdb's table is partial and in-frame only. The data show approximately 190,000 clones, 82% seen once. Specimen: PBMCs. These TCRs come from a woman in her forties or fifties in good health and CMV-seropositive.

V gene TRBV5-1 combines with J gene TRBJ2-5; unclear D gene. CDR3 length: 16 amino acids. Germline loops: CDR1 SGHRS, CDR2 YFSETQ. Trimming pared 0 bases from V and 1 base from J, leaving 13 bases between. This CDR3 is CASSLAAAQRQETQYF. In DNA form, the CDR3 reads TGCGCCAGCAGCTTGGCCGCGGCTCAGCGCCAAGAGACCCAGTACTTC.

This clone was counted between two and nine times. The chain joins TRBV10-1 to TRBJ2-2, with 7 bases that match TRBD1. Looked up from germline, CDR1 is WNHNN and CDR2 is SYGVQD (reference sequence). V shed 6 bases, J shed 4 bases, and the junction held 5 bases outside the gene matches. This CDR3 spans 14 amino acids. This CDR3 is CASRAGGATGELFF. CDR3 DNA sequence: TGCGCCAGCAGGGCAGGGGGTGCCACCGGGGAGCTGTTTTTT.

The chain carries TRBV18 and TRBJ1-2; D not certain. There are 14 residues in the CDR3. Trimming shortened V by 2 bases and J by 4 bases, and 11 bases separated the two germline ends. Germline CDR1 KGHSH, CDR2 LQKENI. CDR3 protein: CASSPEGGSYGYTF. DNA for the CDR3: TGTGCCAGCTCACCAGAGGGCGGAAGCTATGGCTACACCTTC.

The chain recombines TRBV9 with TRBJ2-5, with D possibly being TRBD2 (5 bases). Trimming pared 4 bases from V and 4 bases from J, leaving 17 bases between. The CDR3 is 15 residues long. Germline values: CDR1 SGDLS, CDR2 YYNGEE. The CDR3 nucleotides are TGTGCCAGCAGCTCTAGTATCAGTCGGGGAGAGACCCAGTACTTC. This sequence encodes CASSSSISRGETQYF.

The chain carries TRBV4-3 and TRBJ1-6; 7 bases are shared with TRBD1. V shed 0 bases and J 6 bases; nucleotides not matched to a gene: 5. CDR1 is LGHNA and CDR2 is YSLEER in the germline V gene. The CDR3 is made up of 16 amino acids. CDR3 amino acids: CASSQDDRAGNSPLHF. The CDR3 DNA is TGCGCCAGCAGCCAAGATGACAGGGCTGGTAATTCACCCCTCCACTTT.

The chain uses TRBV5-1 and TRBJ1-2, with no clear D. V was cut by 0 bases and J by 2 bases, with 8 bases left in between. The CDR3 contains 14 residues. Germline CDR1 and CDR2: SGHRS and YFSETQ. The CDR3 loop reads CASSLASENYGYTF. The CDR3 DNA reads TGCGCCAGCAGCTTGGCCTCCGAGAACTATGGCTACACCTTC.

The chain combines TRBV9 with TRBJ1-3; D possibly corresponds to TRBD1 (5 bases). CDR3 length equals 16 residues. Trimming pared 2 bases from V and 0 bases from J, leaving 12 bases between. CDR1 is SGDLS, CDR2 YYNGEE, per germline. CDR3 sequence: CASSVRDFSSGNTIYF. CDR3 DNA sequence: TGTGCCAGCAGCGTCCGGGACTTCAGCTCTGGAAACACCATATATTTT.

The chain joins TRBV5-1 to TRBJ2-2; 12 nucleotides align to TRBD2. This CDR3 has 16 residues. Germline V gene lookup returns CDR1 SGHRS and CDR2 YFSETQ. The ends lost 2 bases at V and 6 bases at J; junction bases unmatched: 5. The CDR3 sequence is CASSLPGLAGPGELFF. CDR3 nucleotides: TGCGCCAGCAGCTTACCGGGACTAGCGGGTCCCGGGGAGCTGTTTTTT.

Remarks on this clone: At one end, the junction sequence differs from germline, possibly due to a read error. V and J are TRBV28 and TRBJ2-4, with 7 bases aligning to TRBD1. This CDR3 is 14 amino acids long. Germline V gene lookup returns CDR1 MDHEN and CDR2 SYDVKM. The CDR3, as DNA: TGTGCCAGCAGTTGGTCGACAGGGAAAAACAGTCAGTACTTC. Its translation: CASSWSTGKNSQYF.

This sequence joins TRBV27 and TRBJ2-5; 11 bases are shared with TRBD2. The germline V gene has CDR1 MNHEY and CDR2 SMNVEV (reference sequence). J was trimmed by 2 bases and V by 0 bases; bases with no gene match: 5. This CDR3 is built from 17 residues. In DNA, the CDR3 is TGTGCCAGCAGTTTATCTGGGGGACTAGCGGCTCAAGAGACCCAGTACTTC. Encoded protein: CASSLSGGLAAQETQYF.

V is TRBV2 and J is TRBJ1-1, with no clear D. V lost 8 bases, J lost 0 bases, and 7 bases lay in between. Germline CDR1 SNHLY, CDR2 FYNNEI. This CDR3 comprises 12 residues. The CDR3 here is CASYVVNTEAFF. Here the CDR3 DNA reads TGTGCCAGCTACGTAGTGAACACTGAAGCTTTCTTT.

This clone was seen a few times. V usage is TRBV7-2 and J usage is TRBJ2-5, with 14 bases fitting TRBD2. Germline assignment: CDR1 SGHTA and CDR2 FQGNSA. The V segment lost 0 bases and the J segment 5 bases; nucleotides outside the gene matches: 8. CDR3 length equals 18 residues. The CDR3 loop reads CASSLAFGGLAGAETQYF. In nucleotides, the CDR3 is TGTGCCAGCAGCTTAGCGTTCGGGGGACTAGCGGGGGCCGAGACCCAGTACTTC.

This clone was counted a few times. The chain joins TRBV27 to TRBJ2-7; 11 positions agree with TRBD2. After removal of 0 bases from V and 3 bases from J, the junction contained 7 bases not matched to a gene. The length of the CDR3 is 17 residues. Germline V gene sequence: CDR1 MNHEY, CDR2 SMNVEV (reference sequence). The chain's CDR3 is CASSLSSGGAELYEQYF. The CDR3, as DNA: TGTGCCAGCAGTTTATCTAGCGGGGGGGCCGAGCTCTACGAGCAGTACTTC.

The chain recombines TRBV27 with TRBJ1-2; 10 nucleotides agree with TRBD1. Germline lookup yields CDR1 MNHEY and CDR2 SMNVEV (reference sequence). V was clipped by 5 bases and J by 8 bases; unmatched bases: 8. The CDR3 is 14 amino acids. CDR3: CASSPGTGVKGYTF. Written as DNA, the CDR3 is TGTGCCAGCAGTCCCGGGACAGGGGTTAAAGGCTACACCTTC.

The J gene is TRBJ1-1, the V gene TRBV5-4; no clear D. This CDR3 spans 14 amino acids. The V end was cut by 6 bases, the J end by 5 bases, with 17 bases between. From germline, CDR1 is SGHNT and CDR2 YYREEE (reference sequence). The CDR3 loop is CASIPPGGGTEAFF. CDR3 in DNA: TGTGCCAGCATCCCACCAGGTGGAGGTACTGAAGCTTTCTTT.

This chain joins TRBV27 and TRBJ2-2; 10 bases align to TRBD1. Germline lookup yields CDR1 MNHEY and CDR2 SMNVEV (reference sequence). V gave up 5 bases and J gave up 3 bases; unmatched junction bases: 9. The CDR3 is made up of 17 amino acids. Here the CDR3 DNA reads TGTGCCAGCAGTCACCCCGGACAGGGGGAGGACACCGGGGAGCTGTTTTTT. It encodes CASSHPGQGEDTGELFF.

The V gene is TRBV7-2, the J gene TRBJ1-6, with 7 bases identical to TRBD1. Germline V gives CDR1 SGHTA, CDR2 FQGNSA. This CDR3 spans 12 amino acids. Germline trimming cut 3 bases from V and 13 bases from J; bases unmatched to any gene: 3. The CDR3 nucleotides are TGTGCCAGCAGCTTCCACAGGGGTCCCCTCCACTTT. Protein product: CASSFHRGPLHF.

The chain uses TRBV6-1 and TRBJ2-7; TRBD1 matches at 11 bases. Unmatched junction bases numbered 6, after V lost 2 bases and J lost 3 bases. The CDR3 has 16 amino acids. Germline loops: CDR1 MNHNS, CDR2 SASEGT. CDR3 sequence: CASSEKQGTGGYEQYF. CDR3 DNA: TGTGCCAGCAGTGAAAAACAAGGGACAGGGGGCTACGAGCAGTACTTC.

The gene calls are TRBV7-9 and TRBJ2-5; 7 bases line up with TRBD1. J gave up 3 bases and V 4 bases, and 8 bases lay outside the gene matches. The CDR3 contains 15 residues. CDR1 and CDR2 from the germline V gene are SEHNR and FQNEAQ (reference sequence). The CDR3 DNA reads as TGTGCCAGCAGCTCCAAACCTGACAGGGAAGAGACCCAGTACTTC. Translating gives CASSSKPDREETQYF.

The CDR3 is CASSYETGTTFGEQYF. CDR3 coding DNA: TGTGCCAGCAGTTACGAGACAGGTACGACGTTTGGCGAGCAGTACTTC. The chain joins TRBV6-5 to TRBJ2-5, with a tentative D call TRBD1 (6 bases). The J call may not be correct, given that the DNA end is closer to TRBJ2-7. The CDR3 is 16 residues long. Germline V lookup: CDR1 MNHEY, CDR2 SVGAGI.

The gene calls are TRBV6-1 and TRBJ1-2; no clear D gene. The V gene's germline CDR1 is MNHNS and CDR2 SASEGT. V dropped 6 bases and J dropped 0 bases, with 11 bases sitting between them. The CDR3 spans 14 residues. As DNA, the CDR3 is TGTGCCAGCAGCCCCCTCTTAGCTAACTATGGCTACACCTTC. This codes for CASSPLLANYGYTF.

The V and J genes are TRBV6-5 and TRBJ2-1, with TRBD2 identical over 8 bases. CDR3 length equals 15 residues. Germline V gene data show CDR1 as MNHEY and CDR2 as SVGAGI. The trim removed 5 bases at V and 8 bases at J, leaving 11 bases unmatched. This CDR3 is CASSGLATWGDEQFF. The CDR3 DNA follows: TGTGCCAGCAGTGGACTAGCTACTTGGGGGGATGAGCAGTTCTTC.

The chain recombines TRBV10-3 with TRBJ2-5, with 8 bases lining up with TRBD1. With V trimmed by 5 bases and J by 3 bases, 5 bases remained unmatched. Germline-derived CDR1 and CDR2 are ENHRY and SYGVKD. The length of the CDR3 is 14 residues. CDR3 nucleotide sequence: TGTGCCATCAGTACAGGGGGGAGTGAAGAGACCCAGTACTTC. This translates into CAISTGGSEETQYF.

The V call is TRBV6-1, the J call TRBJ1-2; the match to TRBD1 covers 7 bases. Germline CDR1 is MNHNS and CDR2 is SASEGT. The ends lost 1 base at V and 3 bases at J; junction bases unmatched: 5. CDR3 length: 15 residues. CDR3 loop: CASSEEQGSYYGYTF. CDR3 in DNA: TGTGCCAGCAGTGAAGAACAGGGGAGCTACTATGGCTACACCTTC.

The rearrangement links TRBV6-5 to TRBJ2-5; tentative D call: TRBD1 (6 bases). The germline V and J ends were trimmed by 6 bases and 5 bases, with 19 bases remaining between them. The CDR3 length is 15 residues. Per germline, CDR1 MNHEY and CDR2 SVGAGI. The CDR3 DNA reads TGTGCCAGCAGCCGTCAGGGGATTTTGGGGGAGACCCAGTACTTC. Protein sequence: CASSRQGILGETQYF.

With respect to this clone: This sample includes further DNA sequences coding for the same CDR3. The chain has TRBV14 and TRBJ2-3, with D perhaps matching TRBD1 (8 bases). Germline V gene lookup returns CDR1 SGHDN and CDR2 FVKESK. The CDR3 sequence is 17 residues long. Trimming took 3 bases from V and 5 from J, leaving 21 bases between them. In DNA, the CDR3 is TGTGCCAGCAGCCACACCAGGACAGGGAGGGCGGAAGATACGCAGTATTTT. It yields the protein CASSHTRTGRAEDTQYF. Using reference TRBV14 and TRBJ2-3 for the parts outside the CDR3, the full variable domain is EAGVTQFPSHSVIEKGQTVTLRCDPISGHDNLYWYRRVMGKEIKFLLHFVKESKQDESGMPNNRFLAERTGGTYSTLKVQPAELEDSGVYFCASSHTRTGRAEDTQYFGPGTRLTVL.

This chain joins TRBV11-2 and TRBJ2-5; TRBD1 might be the D (7 bases). Germline CDR1 reads SGHAT; CDR2 reads FQNNGV. With 1 base removed from V and 4 bases from J, the gap between germline ends came to 22 bases. The length of the CDR3 is 18 residues. This chain's CDR3 is CASSLVARAGGIGETQYF. The CDR3 DNA reads TGTGCCAGCAGCTTAGTCGCGCGGGCAGGGGGGATTGGAGAGACCCAGTACTTC.

V is TRBV12-1 and J is TRBJ2-3; the DNA was not used to check the table's D call, TRBD2. TRBV12-1 is an annotated pseudogene. The length of the CDR3 is 15 residues. Here the CDR3 reads CASSAGTPTTDTQYF. The CDR3 region has the DNA TGTGCCAGCAGCGCCGGGACTCCGACCACAGATACGCAGTATTTT.

The genes are TRBV27 and TRBJ2-2; perhaps TRBD1 as D (6 bases). Trimming left V 4 bases short and J 2 bases short, with 20 bases between. Germline V lookup: CDR1 MNHEY, CDR2 SMNVEV (reference sequence). The CDR3 loop spans 18 amino acids. In nucleotides, the CDR3 is TGTGCCAGCAGTTCCTCCCCAAAGACAGGACTTAACACCGGGGAGCTGTTTTTT. Amino acid sequence: CASSSSPKTGLNTGELFF.

About this clone: Sequence at one end of the junction differs from germline and may be a read error. J is TRBJ2-7 and V is TRBV27, with 9 bases fitting TRBD1. Germline CDR1 MNHEY, CDR2 SMNVEV (reference sequence). The CDR3 is made up of 15 amino acids. CDR3 nucleotide sequence: TGTGCCAGCAGCCCCGGGACAGGGACGTTTCACGAGCAGTGCTTC. Protein: CASSPGTGTFHEQCF.

The chain couples TRBV5-8 to TRBJ1-2, with 8 bases aligning to TRBD1. The V gene's germline CDR1 is SGHTS and CDR2 YDEGEE. The ends lost 4 bases at V and 3 bases at J; junction bases unmatched: 2. The CDR3 totals 13 residues. CDR3 bases: TGTGCCAGCAGCCCGGGACAGGACTATGGCTACACCTTC. As protein: CASSPGQDYGYTF.